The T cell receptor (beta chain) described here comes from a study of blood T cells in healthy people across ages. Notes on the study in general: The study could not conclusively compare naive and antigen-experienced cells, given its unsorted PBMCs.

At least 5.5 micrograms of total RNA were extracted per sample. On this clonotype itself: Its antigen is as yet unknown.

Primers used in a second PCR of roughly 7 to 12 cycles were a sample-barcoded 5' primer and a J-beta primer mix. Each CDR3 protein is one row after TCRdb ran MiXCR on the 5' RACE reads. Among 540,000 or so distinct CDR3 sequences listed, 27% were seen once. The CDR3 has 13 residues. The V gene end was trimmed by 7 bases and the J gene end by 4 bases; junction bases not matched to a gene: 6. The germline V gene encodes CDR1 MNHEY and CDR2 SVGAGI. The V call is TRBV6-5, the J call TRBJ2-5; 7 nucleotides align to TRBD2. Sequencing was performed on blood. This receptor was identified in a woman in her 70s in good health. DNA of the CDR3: TGTGCCAGCAAGGACCCGGGGGGAGAGACCCAGTACTTC. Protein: CASKDPGGETQYF.